This T cell receptor beta chain was recovered during a study of memory CD4+ T cells and cytomegalovirus serostatus. Looking at the study overall: Healthy Belgian adult donors included nine or ten CMV-positive and 20 to 30 CMV-negative people.

Germline loops: CDR1 SQVTM, CDR2 ANQGSEA. Trimming cost V 5 bases and J 9 bases, with 11 bases left between them. This CDR3 is 11 amino acids long. The sort gate was single viable CD3+CD4+CD8-CD45RO+ cells for memory CD4+ T cells. Serostatus was set by detecting CMV pp150, pp28, p38, p52 IgG. This clone was seen ten or more times. Antigen unknown. Data came from immunoSEQ multiplex PCR; TCRdb stores just in-frame clones and leaves some out. The sample records approximately 50,000 clones, 60% to 75% being singletons. Findings of the study overall: Each of 65 to 75 CMV-associated TCRbeta sequences occurred in one to five individuals.

The chain carries TRBV29-1 and TRBJ1-3; possible D gene TRBD1, 5 bases. The sequence was collected from an adult in good health and CMV-seropositive. The sequencing input was memory CD4+ T cells from blood. CDR3 sequence reads: CSVRDGGTIYF. CDR3 nucleotides: TGCAGCGTTAGGGACGGAGGCACCATATATTTT.